A single TCR beta chain is shown here with its context. Antigen: not known. This sample was taken from a study of cytomegalovirus exposure and HLA in healthy donors. Study results and caveats: Links to common viral pathogens appeared, in a later analysis, for several of the most significant clusters. Among donors in an Asian-associated ancestry cluster, a later analysis reportedly found fewer N-insertions than the roughly 610-donor mean.

The PCR made use of 60 Vbeta and 13 Jbeta primers. Libraries were prepared by immunoSEQ multiplex PCR; TCRdb keeps only in-frame clonotypes and omits some of them. The table lists 77,000 or so clones, 60% to 85% of them singletons. This CDR3 has 15 residues. Germline V lookup: CDR1 SEHNR, CDR2 FQNEAQ (reference sequence). The V and J ends lost 9 bases and 0 bases respectively, with 15 bases between them. This clonotype was obtained from a man aged 35-49 years in good health and CMV-seronegative. V and J are TRBV7-9 and TRBJ1-3; unclear D gene. The sequencing sample was made of PBMCs. The CDR3 nucleotides are TGTGCCAGTGCGCGCGACACACTCTCTGGAAACACCATATATTTT. Its translation is CASARDTLSGNTIYF.